This T cell receptor beta chain is drawn from a study of T cells in Graves' hyperthyroidism and ophthalmopathy. Newly diagnosed hyperthyroidism patients aged 18 to 65 years had disease lasting under 2 months. The CDR3 runs 16 residues. Trimming removed 5 bases from V and 4 bases from J; junction bases left unmatched: 10. Germline V gene lookup returns CDR1 SGHRS and CDR2 YFSETQ. This clonotype has ten or more counts. The TCR beta CDR3 regions underwent amplification using RNA transcripts as the source. With the HTBI primer set, the TCR CDR3 went through a first round of RT-PCR. TCRdb redid the calling of the multiplex PCR reads with MiXCR, one entry per CDR3 protein. This sample has under 650,000 distinct CDR3 sequences, with roughly 15% found just once.

Sequenced: blood. This clonotype was obtained from a woman aged 25 to 39 with Graves' hyperthyroidism. V and J are TRBV5-1 and TRBJ2-1; 9 bases agree with TRBD2. The CDR3 DNA sequence: TGCGCCAGCAGTTCCAGACTAGCGGATGTTTACAATGAGCAGTTCTTC. Its translation: CASSSRLADVYNEQFF.